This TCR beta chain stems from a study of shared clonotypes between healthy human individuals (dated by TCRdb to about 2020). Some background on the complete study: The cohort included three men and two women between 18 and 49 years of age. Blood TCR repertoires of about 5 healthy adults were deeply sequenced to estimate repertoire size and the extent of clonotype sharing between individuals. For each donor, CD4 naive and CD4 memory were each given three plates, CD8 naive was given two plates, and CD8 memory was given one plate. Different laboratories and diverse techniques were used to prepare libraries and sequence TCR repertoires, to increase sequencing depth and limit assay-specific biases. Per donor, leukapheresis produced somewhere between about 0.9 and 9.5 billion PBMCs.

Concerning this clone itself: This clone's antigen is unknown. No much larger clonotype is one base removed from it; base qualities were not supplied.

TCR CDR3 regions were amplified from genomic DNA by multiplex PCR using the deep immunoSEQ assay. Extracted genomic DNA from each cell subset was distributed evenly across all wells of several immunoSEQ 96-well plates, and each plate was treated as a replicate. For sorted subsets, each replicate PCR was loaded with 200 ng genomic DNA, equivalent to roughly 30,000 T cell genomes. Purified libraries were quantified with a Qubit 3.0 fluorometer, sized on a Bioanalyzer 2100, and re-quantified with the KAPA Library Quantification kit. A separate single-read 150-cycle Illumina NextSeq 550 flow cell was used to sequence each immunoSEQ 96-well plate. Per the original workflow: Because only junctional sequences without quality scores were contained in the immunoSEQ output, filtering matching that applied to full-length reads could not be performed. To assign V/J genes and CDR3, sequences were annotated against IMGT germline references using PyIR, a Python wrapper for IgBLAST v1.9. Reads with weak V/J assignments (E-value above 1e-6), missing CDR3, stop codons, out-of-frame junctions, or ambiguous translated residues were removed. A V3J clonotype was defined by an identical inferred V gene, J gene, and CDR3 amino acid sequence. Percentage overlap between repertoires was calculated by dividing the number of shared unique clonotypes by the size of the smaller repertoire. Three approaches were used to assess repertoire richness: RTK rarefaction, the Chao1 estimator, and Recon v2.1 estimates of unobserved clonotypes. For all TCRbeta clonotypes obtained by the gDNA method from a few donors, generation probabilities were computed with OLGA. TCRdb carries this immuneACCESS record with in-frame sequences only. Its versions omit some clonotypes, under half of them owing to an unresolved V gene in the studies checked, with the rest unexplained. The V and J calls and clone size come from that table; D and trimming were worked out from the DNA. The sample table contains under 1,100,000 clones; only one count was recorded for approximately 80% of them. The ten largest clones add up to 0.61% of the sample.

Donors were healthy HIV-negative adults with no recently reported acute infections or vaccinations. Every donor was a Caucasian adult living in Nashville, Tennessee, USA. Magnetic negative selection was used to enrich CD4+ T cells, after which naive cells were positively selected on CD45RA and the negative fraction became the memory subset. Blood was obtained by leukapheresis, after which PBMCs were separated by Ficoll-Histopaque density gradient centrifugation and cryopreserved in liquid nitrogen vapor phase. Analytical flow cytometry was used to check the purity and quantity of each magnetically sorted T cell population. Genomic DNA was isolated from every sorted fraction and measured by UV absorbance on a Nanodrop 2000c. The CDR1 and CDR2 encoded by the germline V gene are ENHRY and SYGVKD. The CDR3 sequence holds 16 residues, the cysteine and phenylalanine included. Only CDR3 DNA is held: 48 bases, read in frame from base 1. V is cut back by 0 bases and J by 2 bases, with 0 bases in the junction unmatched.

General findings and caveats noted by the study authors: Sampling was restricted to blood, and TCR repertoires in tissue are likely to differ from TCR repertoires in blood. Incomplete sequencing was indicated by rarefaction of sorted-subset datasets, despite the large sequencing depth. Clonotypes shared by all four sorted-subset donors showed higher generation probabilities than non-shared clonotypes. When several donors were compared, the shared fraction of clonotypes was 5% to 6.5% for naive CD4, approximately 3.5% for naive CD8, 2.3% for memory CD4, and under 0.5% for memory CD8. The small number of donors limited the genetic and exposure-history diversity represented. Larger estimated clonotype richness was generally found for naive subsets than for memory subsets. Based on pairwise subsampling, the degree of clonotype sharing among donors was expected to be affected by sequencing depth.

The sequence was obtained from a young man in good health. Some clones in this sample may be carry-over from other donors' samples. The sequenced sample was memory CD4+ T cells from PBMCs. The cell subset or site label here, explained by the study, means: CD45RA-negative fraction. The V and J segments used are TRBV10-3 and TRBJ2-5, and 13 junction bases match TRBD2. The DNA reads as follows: TGTGCCATCAGTGAGTCGGGACTAGCGGGACAAGAGACCCAGTACTTC. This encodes CAISESGLAGQETQYF.